This TCR beta chain was captured by sequencing in a study of shared clonotypes between healthy human individuals. Study-wide context: CD4 naive and memory got three plates each, CD8 naive two, CD8 memory one. Study conclusions and caveats: Larger estimated richness was generally recorded for naive subsets relative to memory subsets.

Repertoires were generated with immunoSEQ multiplex PCR, while TCRdb's copy carries only in-frame clones and drops some. The sample lists around 980,000 clones, more than 75% occurring once. The sample holds a few counts of this clone. Its cognate antigen is unknown. Germline assignment: CDR1 SGHVS and CDR2 FNYEAQ. V was shortened by 1 base and J by 7 bases, with 13 bases between the two germline ends. The CDR3 runs 14 residues. The sequence was obtained from a man aged 18 to 30 in good health. Some clones in this sample may be carry-over from other donors' samples. Sequencing used memory CD4+ T cells from PBMCs. Subset denoted: CD45RA-negative fraction. The rearrangement joins TRBV7-6 to TRBJ1-1; D is undetermined. DNA for the CDR3: TGTGCCAGCAGCTTAGGGCCTGGACGGATTGAAGCTTTCTTT. It encodes CASSLGPGRIEAFF.